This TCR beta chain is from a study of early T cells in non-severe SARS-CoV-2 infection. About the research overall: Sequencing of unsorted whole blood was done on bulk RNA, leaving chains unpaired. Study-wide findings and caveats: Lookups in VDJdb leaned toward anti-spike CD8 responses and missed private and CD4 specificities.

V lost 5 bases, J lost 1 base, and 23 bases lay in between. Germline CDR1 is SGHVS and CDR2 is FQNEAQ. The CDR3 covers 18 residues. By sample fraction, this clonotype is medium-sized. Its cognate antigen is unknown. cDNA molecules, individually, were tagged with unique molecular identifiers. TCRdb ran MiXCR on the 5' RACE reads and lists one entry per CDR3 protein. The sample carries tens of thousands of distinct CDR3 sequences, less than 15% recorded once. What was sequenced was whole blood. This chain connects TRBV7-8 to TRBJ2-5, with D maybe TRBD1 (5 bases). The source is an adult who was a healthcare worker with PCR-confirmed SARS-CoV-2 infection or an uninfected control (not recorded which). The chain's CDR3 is CASSRRARASGGQETQYF. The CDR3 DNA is TGTGCCAGCAGCCGTAGGGCCAGGGCCTCAGGTGGCCAAGAGACCCAGTACTTC.